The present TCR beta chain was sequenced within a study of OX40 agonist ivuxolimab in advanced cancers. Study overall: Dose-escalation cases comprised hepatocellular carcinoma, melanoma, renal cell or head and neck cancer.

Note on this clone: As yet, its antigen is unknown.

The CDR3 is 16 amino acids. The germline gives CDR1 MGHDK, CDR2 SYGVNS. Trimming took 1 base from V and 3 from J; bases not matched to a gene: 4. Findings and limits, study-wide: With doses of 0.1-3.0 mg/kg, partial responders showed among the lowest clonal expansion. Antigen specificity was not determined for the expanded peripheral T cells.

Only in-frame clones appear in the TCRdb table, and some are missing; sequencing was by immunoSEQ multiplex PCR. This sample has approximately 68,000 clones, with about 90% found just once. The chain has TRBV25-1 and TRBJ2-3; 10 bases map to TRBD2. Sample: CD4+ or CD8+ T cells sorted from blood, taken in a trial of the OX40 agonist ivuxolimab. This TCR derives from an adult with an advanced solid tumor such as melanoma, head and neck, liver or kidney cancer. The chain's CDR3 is CASSEFVAGGTDTQYF. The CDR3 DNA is TGTGCCAGCAGTGAATTCGTAGCGGGAGGAACAGATACGCAGTATTTT.